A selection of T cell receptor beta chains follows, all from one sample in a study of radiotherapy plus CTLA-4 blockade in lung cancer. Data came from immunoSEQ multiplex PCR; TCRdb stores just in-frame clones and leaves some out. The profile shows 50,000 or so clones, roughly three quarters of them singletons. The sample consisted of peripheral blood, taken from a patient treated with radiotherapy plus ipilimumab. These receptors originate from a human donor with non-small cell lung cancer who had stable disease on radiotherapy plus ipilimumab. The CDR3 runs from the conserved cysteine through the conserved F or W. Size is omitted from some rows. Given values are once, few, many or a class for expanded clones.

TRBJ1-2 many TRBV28 CASSLTPGTGNGYTF
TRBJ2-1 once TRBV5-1 CASSLGRLAGGTYNEQFF
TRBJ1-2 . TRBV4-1 CASSQDPWAQRNGYTF
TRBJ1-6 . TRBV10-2 CASSPSSYNSPLHF
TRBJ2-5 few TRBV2 CASSPFAVHGAKQETQYF
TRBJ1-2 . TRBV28 CAGVGDYGYTF
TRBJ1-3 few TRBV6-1 CASKRDRGNTIYF
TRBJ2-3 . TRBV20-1 CSGQGVDTQYF
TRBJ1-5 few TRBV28 CASSFPPSNQPQHF
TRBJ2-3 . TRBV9 CASSVGSPSTDTQYF
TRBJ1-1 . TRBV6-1 CASSKGEGKANTEAFF
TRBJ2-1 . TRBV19 CASSIWLQEQFF
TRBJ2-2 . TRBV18 CASSPPGPNAGELFF
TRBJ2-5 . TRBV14 CASSQEALGETQYF
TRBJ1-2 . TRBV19 CASSPRGAGGYTF
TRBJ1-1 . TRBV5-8 CASSLFGGGTEAFF
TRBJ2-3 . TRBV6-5 CASSYGGAVTDTQYF
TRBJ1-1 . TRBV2 CASSEETHTEAFF
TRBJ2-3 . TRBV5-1 CASSGDSDTQYF
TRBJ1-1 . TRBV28 CASISPPGHLGAFF
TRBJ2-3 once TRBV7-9 CASSRNRGVRTDTQYF
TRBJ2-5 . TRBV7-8 CASSPGAIQETQYF
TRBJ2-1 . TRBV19 CASSGVSYNEQFF
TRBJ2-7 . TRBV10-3 CAISAAKGGHEQYF
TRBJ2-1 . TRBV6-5 CASTRGAGEQFF
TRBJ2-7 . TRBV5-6 CASSPGGGTESSYEQYF
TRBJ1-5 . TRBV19 CASTRRQGSNQPQHF
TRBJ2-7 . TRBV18 CASTPGQNVHEQYF
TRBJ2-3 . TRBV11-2 CASSSRRGTQYF
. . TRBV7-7 CASSLNSGLVEQYF
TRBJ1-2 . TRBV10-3 CAISESGINYGYTF
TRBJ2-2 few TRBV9 CASSVAEGAGTGELFF
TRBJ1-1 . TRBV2 CASGSGQVRDTEAFF
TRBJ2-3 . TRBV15 CATSRDRGLEDTQYF
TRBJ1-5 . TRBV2 CASSAGPPAVSNQPQHF
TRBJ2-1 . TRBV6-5 CASSISGGDQFF
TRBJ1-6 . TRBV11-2 CASSLGGQNSPLHF
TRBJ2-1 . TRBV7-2 CASSLAVRGEAYNEQFF
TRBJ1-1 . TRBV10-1 CASSDRTGTSDEAFF
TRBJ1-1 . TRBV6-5 CASSYSIQNTEAFF
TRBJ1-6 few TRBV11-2 CASSLVRASPLHF
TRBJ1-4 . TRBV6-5 CASSLTLGQSEKLFF